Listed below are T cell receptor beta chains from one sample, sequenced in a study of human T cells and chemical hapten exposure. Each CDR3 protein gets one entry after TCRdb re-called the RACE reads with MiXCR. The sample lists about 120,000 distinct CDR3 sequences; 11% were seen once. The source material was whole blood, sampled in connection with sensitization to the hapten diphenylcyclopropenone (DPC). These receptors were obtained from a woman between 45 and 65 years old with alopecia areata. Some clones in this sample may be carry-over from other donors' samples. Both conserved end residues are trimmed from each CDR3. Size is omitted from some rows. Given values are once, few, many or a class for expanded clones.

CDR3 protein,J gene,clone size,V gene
ASSPTDSPYEQY,TRBJ2-7,-,TRBV4-3
ASSLGLAGGPVSFEQF,TRBJ2-1,few,TRBV19
SAVGDTQY,TRBJ2-3,few,TRBV29-1
ASSSSPIVNEQF,TRBJ2-1,-,TRBV9
ASSFQGANRYGYT,TRBJ1-2,few,TRBV5-5
SARDYWNEQF,TRBJ2-1,many,TRBV20-1
ASSQDDGKIYEQY,TRBJ2-7,-,TRBV4-2
ASSRTPGTGTYEQY,TRBJ2-7,many,TRBV6-5
ASSGRRATDTQY,TRBJ2-3,few,TRBV5-1
ASSLAPGQGAGDTEAF,TRBJ1-1,-,TRBV12-3/TRBV12-4
ASSLRRVHEQY,TRBJ2-7,-,TRBV5-6
SVGEGAGYT,TRBJ1-2,-,TRBV29-1
ASSLLGARGTDTQY,TRBJ2-3,few,TRBV6-5
ASSDSYGYT,TRBJ1-2,many,TRBV6-5
ATTGSTGELF,TRBJ2-2,many,TRBV24-1
ASSLQGALNTEAF,TRBJ1-1,-,TRBV2
AWSIRLGTEAF,TRBJ1-1,few,TRBV30
ASSSEGSGKGTDTQY,TRBJ2-3,-,TRBV21-1
ASSLQSGANVLT,TRBJ2-6,many,TRBV13
ASSSPGEDSYEQY,TRBJ2-7,many,TRBV28
SAHRDPNSPLH,TRBJ1-6,-,TRBV20-1
ASGSLLSKGASSEAF,TRBJ1-1,many,TRBV12-5
ASSSGQGVSYNEQF,TRBJ2-1,many,TRBV7-9
ASSYPRQHTEAF,TRBJ1-1,few,TRBV6-2/TRBV6-3
ASRRDGIYNEQF,TRBJ2-1,few,TRBV6-2/TRBV6-3
ATTNQQGPEREAF,TRBJ1-1,-,TRBV24-1
ATSDKSGVLYNEQF,TRBJ2-1,-,TRBV24-1
ASTPGPGELF,TRBJ2-2,few,TRBV2
SAQTGANQPQH,TRBJ1-5,few,TRBV20-1
SVLPADFTDTQY,TRBJ2-3,-,TRBV29-1
AWSQGSGTQY,TRBJ2-5,few,TRBV30
ASSRTQGYEQY,TRBJ2-7,few,TRBV12-3/TRBV12-4
SVPGGSGANVLT,TRBJ2-6,few,TRBV29-1
ASSLLRTGGAGYT,TRBJ1-2,few,TRBV28
ASSYGSASGGDQY,TRBJ2-5,many,TRBV6-5
ASRGQRTGPHEQY,TRBJ2-7,-,TRBV21-1
ASSQERDGYEQY,TRBJ2-7,few,TRBV4-1
ASSLTSGGSGEQY,TRBJ2-7,few,TRBV28
ASRGTGGSDEQY,TRBJ2-7,-,TRBV2
ASSRDRDSPLH,TRBJ1-6,many,TRBV5-4
ASSLFGVGFTEAF,TRBJ1-1,-,TRBV27
ASSWPRQYNQPQH,TRBJ1-5,-,TRBV7-6
ASSLADRDTEAF,TRBJ1-1,few,TRBV28
ASTPAGRNQPQH,TRBJ1-5,few,TRBV6-2/TRBV6-3
ASSLTGPNEKLF,TRBJ1-4,many,TRBV6-6
ASSYGLAKDEQF,TRBJ2-1,many,TRBV6-6
ASSVDLAGGYNEQF,TRBJ2-1,-,TRBV9
ASSLSKEGETQY,TRBJ2-5,-,TRBV9
ASSVGSNTEAF,TRBJ1-1,few,TRBV25-1
ASSTRDRDNEQF,TRBJ2-1,-,TRBV6-2/TRBV6-3
ASRILAGDQETQY,TRBJ2-5,-,TRBV2
ASSQDYLGSYEQY,TRBJ2-7,many,TRBV4-3
ATRTEDYEQY,TRBJ2-7,few,TRBV10-3
ASSNDAGNQPQH,TRBJ1-5,-,TRBV6-5
SAHSARHQETQY,TRBJ2-5,-,TRBV29-1
ASSFRGGASGANVLT,TRBJ2-6,few,TRBV27